Described below is a single T cell receptor beta chain sequence and its context. Its antigen is currently unknown. The sample comes from a study of blood T cell dynamics during melanoma immunotherapy. Regarding the study as a whole: Immune-effector CD8+ cells best matched cell-free DNA CDR3 sequences and were most clonal.

Assay used: immunoSEQ multiplex PCR; TCRdb lists only in-frame clones, some missing. The data show fewer than 20,000 clones, approximately 94% seen once. Time point denoted: week 3, after first cycle of checkpoint inhibitor. The sequence was obtained from a human donor with melanoma. Sequenced here: effector memory CD8+ T cells from blood, sampled from a patient treated with checkpoint blockade.

CDR3 coding DNA: TGTGCCAGCAGTTTATCTCCAGTGGGTAGCTCCTACGAGCAGTACTTC. Translated: CASSLSPVGSSYEQYF. The chain carries TRBV27 and TRBJ2-7; no definite D call. Germline loops: CDR1 MNHEY, CDR2 SMNVEV (reference sequence). This CDR3 contains 16 residues. V lost 0 bases, J lost 0 bases, and 12 bases lay in between.